A single sample is the source of the 30 T cell receptor beta chains below, sequenced in a study of T cells in Graves' hyperthyroidism and ophthalmopathy. Amplified regions were TCR beta CDR3 sequences from RNA transcripts. TCR CDR3 regions were first amplified by RT-PCR with HTBI primers. TCRdb used MiXCR to reprocess the multiplex PCR reads, holding one entry per CDR3 protein. There are fewer than 650,000 distinct CDR3 sequences in the sample; approximately 15% occur only once, and almost 6% lies in the top ten. What was sequenced was blood. These receptors were obtained from a woman aged 30 to 39 with Graves' hyperthyroidism that later progressed to Graves' ophthalmopathy.

The sample holds many counts of this clonotype. The rearrangement joins TRBV20-1 to TRBJ1-5; D call uncertain. The CDR3 contains 14 residues. CDR1 is DFQATT and CDR2 is SNEGSKA in the germline V gene (reference sequence). V shed 2 bases and J shed 4 bases, with 12 bases lying between them. The CDR3 here is CSARSGPVNQPQHF. CDR3 sequence (DNA): TGCAGTGCTAGATCCGGACCGGTGAATCAGCCCCAGCATTTT.

This clonotype was found many times. The V and J genes are TRBV5-6 and TRBJ2-3; 10 bases fit TRBD1. The length of the CDR3 is 15 residues. Trimming took 5 bases from V and 9 from J; bases not matched to a gene: 12. Germline V lookup: CDR1 SGHDT, CDR2 YYEEEE. The CDR3 DNA is TGTGCCAGCAGTCCCGGGACAGGGGAATATCGAACGCAGTATTTT. This gives the protein CASSPGTGEYRTQYF.

This clonotype was seen only a few times. V gene TRBV9 combines with J gene TRBJ2-1; TRBD2 matches 13 bases. The CDR3 spans 19 residues. With 0 bases clipped from V and 4 bases from J, the junction kept 10 bases outside the gene matches. CDR1 and CDR2 from the germline V gene are SGDLS and YYNGEE. CDR3 coding DNA: TGTGCCAGCAGCGTAGGTCTGGGACTAGCGGGAAGTATGTACAATGAGCAGTTCTTC. It translates to CASSVGLGLAGSMYNEQFF.

This clonotype was counted many times. The V call is TRBV6-1, the J call TRBJ2-1; D remains unclear. Germline V gene data show CDR1 as MNHNS and CDR2 as SASEGT. The V end lost 7 bases, the J end lost 0 bases, and 7 bases lay between the germline ends. The CDR3 is 13 amino acids. CDR3: CASITASYNEQFF. The CDR3 bases are TGTGCCAGCATTACAGCCTCCTACAATGAGCAGTTCTTC.

Many counts were recorded for this clonotype. The chain uses TRBV6-2 or TRBV6-3 and TRBJ2-1; 12 bases fit TRBD2. V lost 5 bases, J lost 0 bases, and 11 bases stayed unmatched. Germline V gene sequence: CDR1 MNHEY, CDR2 SVGEGT. The CDR3 spans 19 residues. The CDR3 loop reads CASSTRPSGRVDSYNEQFF. In DNA form, the CDR3 reads TGTGCCAGCAGTACAAGGCCTAGCGGGAGGGTTGACTCCTACAATGAGCAGTTCTTC.

This clonotype was detected ten times or more. The CDR3 nucleotides are TGTGCCACCAGTGATCAACGTGGTCAAGAGACCCAGTACTTC. This codes for CATSDQRGQETQYF. The chain recombines TRBV24-1 with TRBJ2-5; no definite D call. Germline CDR1 KGHDR, CDR2 SFDVKD. Trimming stripped 3 bases from V and 2 bases from J, with 9 bases between. The CDR3 has 14 amino acids.

The table lists this clonotype with many counts. The chain recombines TRBV7-3 with TRBJ1-1; 7 bases align to TRBD1. Germline V gene sequence: CDR1 SGHTA, CDR2 FQGTGA. The CDR3 runs 13 residues. The V segment lost 7 bases and the J segment 4 bases; nucleotides outside the gene matches: 6. CDR3 protein: CASKGASSTEAFF. For the CDR3, the DNA is TGTGCCAGCAAGGGGGCATCCTCCACTGAAGCTTTCTTT.

This clonotype was seen repeatedly, ten times or more. The rearrangement links TRBV6-1 to TRBJ2-2; tentative D call: TRBD1 (5 bases). The V end lost 2 bases, the J end lost 3 bases, and 16 bases lay between the germline ends. The CDR3 has 17 amino acids. Germline lookup yields CDR1 MNHNS and CDR2 SASEGT. The CDR3 sequence is CASSESAQTADTGELFF. The CDR3 DNA is TGTGCCAGCAGTGAAAGCGCTCAGACAGCTGACACCGGGGAGCTGTTTTTT.

The V gene is TRBV25-1, the J gene TRBJ2-2; D is possibly TRBD2 (6 bases). Germline CDR1 and CDR2: MGHDK and SYGVNS. The CDR3 is 15 amino acids. V dropped 5 bases and J dropped 5 bases, with 15 bases sitting between them. CDR3 residues: CASSHPGGDTGELFF. CDR3 nucleotides: TGTGCCAGCAGTCACCCCGGGGGAGATACCGGGGAGCTGTTTTTT.

In its sample, this clonotype was seen many times. The chain uses TRBV12-5 and TRBJ1-1; D uncertain. The CDR3 extends over 11 amino acids. V lost 8 bases and J 3 bases, leaving 7 bases between the germline ends. CDR1 and CDR2 (germline): LGHNT, FRNRAP. CDR3 DNA sequence: TGTGCTAGTCAGGAGGACACTGAAGCTTTCTTT. Protein sequence: CASQEDTEAFF.

This clonotype was found many times. The chain recombines TRBV6-1 with TRBJ2-1; 15 positions agree with TRBD2. This CDR3 has 17 residues. V shed 6 bases, J shed 4 bases, and the junction held 7 bases outside the gene matches. In germline, CDR1 is MNHNS, CDR2 SASEGT. The CDR3 DNA reads as TGTGCCAGCAGCACAAGGACTAGCGGGAGGGCTTACAATGAGCAGTTCTTC. Translation gives CASSTRTSGRAYNEQFF.

This clonotype was counted ten times or more. The chain has TRBV15 and TRBJ1-2; D is uncertain. Trimming cost V 5 bases and J 0 bases, with 7 bases left between them. The V gene's germline CDR1 is LNHNV and CDR2 YYDKDF (reference sequence). CDR3 length: 13 residues. CDR3 residues: CATSGSPNYGYTF. In DNA, the CDR3 is TGTGCCACCAGCGGCAGCCCTAACTATGGCTACACCTTC.

The CDR3: CASSLVGDRGLYEQYF. The CDR3 bases are TGTGCCAGCAGCTTAGTTGGAGACAGGGGTCTCTACGAGCAGTACTTC. This chain connects TRBV9 to TRBJ2-7; 8 bases are a match to TRBD1. CDR1 and CDR2 (germline): SGDLS, YYNGEE. Trimming removed 4 bases from V and 3 bases from J; junction bases left unmatched: 12. This CDR3 is 16 amino acids long.

Turning to this clonotype: This may be a read error: a much more frequent sequence differs by one nucleotide. The chain couples TRBV24-1 to TRBJ2-3; 7 bases are a match to TRBD1. Germline CDR1 is KGHDR and CDR2 is SFDVKD. The CDR3 is 16 amino acids. For the CDR3, the DNA is TGTACCACCAGTGAAACAAGGGACAGTCTCACAGATACGCAGTATTTT. Amino acid sequence: CTTSETRDSLTDTQYF.

This clonotype was recorded many times. The CDR3 sequence: CASSLLRDLYNEQFF. The CDR3 DNA reads TGTGCCAGCAGTTTATTACGGGACTTGTACAATGAGCAGTTCTTC. This chain links TRBV12-3 or TRBV12-4 with TRBJ2-1; D may be TRBD2 (6 bases). This CDR3 has 15 amino acids. V was pared by 2 bases and J by 4 bases, with 12 bases between.

In its sample, this clonotype was seen many times. J is TRBJ1-2 and V is TRBV11-2; D call uncertain. V was shortened by 3 bases and J by 4 bases, with 12 bases between the two germline ends. This CDR3 is 14 amino acids long. Germline V lookup: CDR1 SGHAT, CDR2 FQNNGV. CDR3 DNA sequence: TGTGCCAGCAGCTTCCGTCAGGCGCCCTATGGCTACACCTTC. The encoded protein is CASSFRQAPYGYTF.

This clonotype appeared a few times. The chain has TRBV4-1 and TRBJ1-2; tentative D call: TRBD1 (6 bases). V shed 10 bases and J shed 7 bases, with 22 bases lying between them. Germline V gives CDR1 MGHRA, CDR2 YSYEKL. The CDR3 loop spans 14 amino acids. CDR3 loop: CATTRPGGRSGYTF. CDR3 in DNA: TGCGCCACCACCCGACCGGGGGGGCGTTCTGGCTACACCTTC.

In this sample, this clonotype turned up a few times. CDR3 amino acids: CASSRQRSPLHF. DNA of the CDR3: TGTGCCAGCTCCCGACAAAGGTCACCCCTCCACTTT. The chain recombines TRBV18 with TRBJ1-6, with no clear D. Per germline, CDR1 KGHSH and CDR2 LQKENI. This CDR3 is built from 12 residues. The V end was cut by 6 bases, the J end by 10 bases, with 10 bases between.

The sample holds a few counts of this clonotype. The chain couples TRBV3-1 to TRBJ2-6, with TRBD2 identical over 10 bases. V was pared by 4 bases and J by 0 bases, with 6 bases of the junction left unmatched. The CDR3 runs 18 residues. Germline V CDR1 and CDR2: LGHDT, YNNKEL (reference sequence). The CDR3 nucleotides read TGTGCCAGCAGCCCAGCGGGAGGGCTCTTCTCTGGGGCCAACGTCCTGACTTTC. Protein sequence: CASSPAGGLFSGANVLTF.

Ten or more counts support this clonotype. The V call is TRBV15, the J call TRBJ2-2; 7 bases are shared with TRBD2. This CDR3 contains 18 residues. V dropped 0 bases and J dropped 6; count of bases not matched to a gene: 13. Germline V gene lookup returns CDR1 LNHNV and CDR2 YYDKDF (reference sequence). DNA for the CDR3: TGTGCCACCAGCAGAGATCATCAAGCGGGAACTGGCGCCGGGGAGCTGTTTTTT. Translating gives CATSRDHQAGTGAGELFF. Together with reference TRBV15 and TRBJ2-2, the CDR3 gives the full variable domain: DAMVIQNPRYQVTQFGKPVTLSCSQTLNHNVMYWYQQKSSQAPKLLFHYYDKDFNNEADTPDNFQSRRPNTSFCFLDIRSPGLGDTAMYLCATSRDHQAGTGAGELFFGEGSRLTVL.

To note about this clonotype: A much larger clone sits a single nucleotide away, making a read error possible. This chain uses TRBV15 with TRBJ2-1, with TRBD1 matching 7 bases. Germline CDR1 is LNHNV and CDR2 is YYDKDF (reference sequence). The CDR3 spans 16 residues. The trim removed 8 bases at V and 2 bases at J, leaving 12 bases unmatched. CDR3 loop: CATRTGAGGTYNEQFF. For the CDR3, the DNA is TGTGCCACCCGCACCGGCGCAGGGGGTACCTACAATGAGCAGTTCTTC.

Only a few counts were recorded for this clonotype. The gene calls are TRBV4-1 and TRBJ1-2; no definite D call. This CDR3 contains 14 residues. V was shortened by 7 bases and J by 1 base, with 13 bases between the two germline ends. Germline CDR1 MGHRA, CDR2 YSYEKL. CDR3 residues: CASTSRGDNYGYTF. Here the CDR3 DNA reads TGCGCCAGCACCTCTCGGGGAGATAACTATGGCTACACCTTC.

The sample holds many counts of this clonotype. A single base separates this from a much larger clone, so it may be a read error. This chain connects TRBV2 to TRBJ1-4, with D possibly matching TRBD1 (5 bases). The CDR3 has 14 amino acids. Germline CDR1 is SNHLY and CDR2 is FYNNEI. The CDR3 loop reads CAGRQTATNEKLFF. The CDR3 nucleotides read TGTGCCGGCAGACAGACTGCAACTAATGAAAAACTGTTTTTT.

Ten or more counts support this clonotype. This sequence joins TRBV18 and TRBJ1-2, with D unclear. V was cut by 2 bases and J by 6 bases, with 10 bases left in between. CDR1 and CDR2 from the germline V gene are KGHSH and LQKENI. This CDR3 is 13 amino acids long. The CDR3 region has the DNA TGTGCCAGCTCACCAAAGGAAGGAGATGGCTACACCTTC. Protein product: CASSPKEGDGYTF.

The sample holds a few counts of this clonotype. The chain combines TRBV7-8 with TRBJ2-6; possible D gene TRBD2, 5 bases. Trimming left V 5 bases short and J 2 bases short, with 10 bases between. Germline V CDR1 and CDR2: SGHVS, FQNEAQ. The CDR3 runs to 15 residues. Here the CDR3 reads CASSPGIPGANVLTF. The CDR3, as DNA: TGTGCCAGCAGCCCCGGGATTCCTGGGGCCAACGTCCTGACTTTC.

There are many counts of this clonotype. The chain employs TRBV28 and TRBJ2-5; TRBD2 is a possible D gene (6 bases). Per germline, CDR1 MDHEN and CDR2 SYDVKM. V was shortened by 2 bases and J by 6 bases, with 10 bases between the two germline ends. The CDR3 has 13 residues. CDR3 in DNA: TGTGCCAGCAGTTTAACTAGCCCCAAGACCCAGTACTTC. This gives the protein CASSLTSPKTQYF.

Many counts were recorded for this clonotype. This chain's CDR3 is CAWTGRVNEKLFF. In nucleotides, the CDR3 is TGTGCCTGGACCGGTAGGGTTAATGAAAAACTGTTTTTT. The V gene is TRBV30, the J gene TRBJ1-4, with no clear D. The germline V and J ends were trimmed by 4 bases and 4 bases, with 10 bases remaining between them. Germline CDR1 is GTSNPN and CDR2 is SVGIG (reference sequence). The CDR3 spans 13 residues.

The chain is built from TRBV24-1 and TRBJ2-5; D is perhaps TRBD1 (6 bases). This CDR3 contains 15 residues. Per germline, CDR1 KGHDR and CDR2 SFDVKD. The V end was cut by 3 bases, the J end by 4 bases, with 14 bases between. DNA of the CDR3: TGTGCCACCAGTGATACGACAGGAAGCGGAGAGACCCAGTACTTC. Translated: CATSDTTGSGETQYF.

This clonotype was counted at least ten times. The chain recombines TRBV27 with TRBJ2-2, with 11 nucleotides matching TRBD2. From germline, CDR1 is MNHEY and CDR2 SMNVEV (reference sequence). The CDR3 is 16 amino acids. With V trimmed by 1 base and J by 5 bases, 3 bases remained unmatched. CDR3 in DNA: TGTGCCAGCAGTTTATACCCTAGCGGGAGGACCGGGGAGCTGTTTTTT. The encoded protein is CASSLYPSGRTGELFF.

This clonotype was seen repeatedly, ten times or more. The chain couples TRBV7-3 to TRBJ2-3, with D perhaps TRBD1 or TRBD2 (5 bases each). CDR3 length: 18 amino acids. Germline CDR1 reads SGHTA; CDR2 reads FQGTGA. Trimming took 5 bases from V and 0 from J, leaving 21 bases between them. CDR3 nucleotides: TGTGCCAGCAGCAGCTTAAGGGGAGTAGTAACTAGCACAGATACGCAGTATTTT. It codes for CASSSLRGVVTSTDTQYF.